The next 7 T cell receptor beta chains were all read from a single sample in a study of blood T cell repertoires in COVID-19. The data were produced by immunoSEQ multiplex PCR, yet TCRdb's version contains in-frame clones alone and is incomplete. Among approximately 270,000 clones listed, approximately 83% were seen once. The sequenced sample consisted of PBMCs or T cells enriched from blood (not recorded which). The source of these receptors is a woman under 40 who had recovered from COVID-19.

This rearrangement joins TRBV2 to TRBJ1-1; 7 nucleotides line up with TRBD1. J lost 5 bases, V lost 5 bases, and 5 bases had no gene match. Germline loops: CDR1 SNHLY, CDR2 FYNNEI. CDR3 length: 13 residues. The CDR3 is CASSTTRGTEAFF. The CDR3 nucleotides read TGTGCCAGCAGTACCACCAGGGGGACTGAAGCTTTCTTT.

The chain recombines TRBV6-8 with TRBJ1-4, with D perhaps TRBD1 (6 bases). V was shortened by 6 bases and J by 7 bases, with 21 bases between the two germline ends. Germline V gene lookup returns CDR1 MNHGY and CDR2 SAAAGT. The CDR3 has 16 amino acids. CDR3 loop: CASSKKPRGYSEKLFF. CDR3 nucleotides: TGTGCCAGCAGCAAAAAACCCAGGGGATATAGTGAAAAACTGTTTTTT.

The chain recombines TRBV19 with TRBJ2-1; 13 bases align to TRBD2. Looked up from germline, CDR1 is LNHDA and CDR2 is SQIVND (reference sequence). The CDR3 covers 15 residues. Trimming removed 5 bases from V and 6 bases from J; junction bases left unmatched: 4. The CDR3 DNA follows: TGTGCCAGTAGTTGGACTAGCGGGAGTGTCAATGAGCAGTTCTTC. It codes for CASSWTSGSVNEQFF.

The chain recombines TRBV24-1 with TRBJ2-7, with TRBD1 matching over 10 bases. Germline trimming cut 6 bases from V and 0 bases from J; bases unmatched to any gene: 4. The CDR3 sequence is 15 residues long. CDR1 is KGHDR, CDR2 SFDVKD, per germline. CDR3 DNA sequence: TGTGCCACCAGTCGGGGACAGGGGACCTCCTACGAGCAGTACTTC. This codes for CATSRGQGTSYEQYF.

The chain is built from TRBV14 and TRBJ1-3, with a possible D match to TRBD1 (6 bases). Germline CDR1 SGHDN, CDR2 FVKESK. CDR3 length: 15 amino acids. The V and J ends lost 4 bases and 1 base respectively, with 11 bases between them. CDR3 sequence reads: CASSLWTVSGNTIYF. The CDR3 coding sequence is TGTGCCAGCAGCCTCTGGACAGTTTCTGGAAACACCATATATTTT. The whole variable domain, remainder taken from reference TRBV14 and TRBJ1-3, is EAGVTQFPSHSVIEKGQTVTLRCDPISGHDNLYWYRRVMGKEIKFLLHFVKESKQDESGMPNNRFLAERTGGTYSTLKVQPAELEDSGVYFCASSLWTVSGNTIYFGEGSWLTVV.

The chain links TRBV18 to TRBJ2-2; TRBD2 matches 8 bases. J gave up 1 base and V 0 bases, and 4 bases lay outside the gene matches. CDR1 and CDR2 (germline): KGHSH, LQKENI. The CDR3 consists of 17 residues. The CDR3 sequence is CASSPPLTSVNTGELFF. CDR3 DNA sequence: TGTGCCAGCTCACCACCGTTGACTAGCGTGAACACCGGGGAGCTGTTTTTT.

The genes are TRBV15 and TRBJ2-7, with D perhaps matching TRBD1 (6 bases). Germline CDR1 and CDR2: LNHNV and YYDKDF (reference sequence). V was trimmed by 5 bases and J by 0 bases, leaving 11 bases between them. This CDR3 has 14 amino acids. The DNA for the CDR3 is TGTGCCACCAGCCACTCACAGGGCTCCTACGAGCAGTACTTC. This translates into CATSHSQGSYEQYF. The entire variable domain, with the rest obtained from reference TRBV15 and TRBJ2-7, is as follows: DAMVIQNPRYQVTQFGKPVTLSCSQTLNHNVMYWYQQKSSQAPKLLFHYYDKDFNNEADTPDNFQSRRPNTSFCFLDIRSPGLGDTAMYLCATSHSQGSYEQYFGPGTRLTVT.